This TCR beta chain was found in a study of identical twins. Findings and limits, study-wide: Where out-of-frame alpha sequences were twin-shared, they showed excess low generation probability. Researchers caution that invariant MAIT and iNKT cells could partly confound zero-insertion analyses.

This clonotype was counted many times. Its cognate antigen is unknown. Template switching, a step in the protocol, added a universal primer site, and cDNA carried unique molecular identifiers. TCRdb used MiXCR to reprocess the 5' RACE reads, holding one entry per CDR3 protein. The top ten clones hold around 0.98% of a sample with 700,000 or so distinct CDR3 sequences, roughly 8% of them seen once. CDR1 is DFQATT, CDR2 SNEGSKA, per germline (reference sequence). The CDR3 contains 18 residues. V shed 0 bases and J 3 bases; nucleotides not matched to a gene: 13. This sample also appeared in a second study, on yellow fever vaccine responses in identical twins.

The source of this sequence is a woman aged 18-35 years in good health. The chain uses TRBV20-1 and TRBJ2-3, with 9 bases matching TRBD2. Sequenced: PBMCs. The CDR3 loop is CSARDFLRSGRRTDTQYF. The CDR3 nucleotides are TGCAGTGCTAGAGATTTTTTGAGGAGCGGGAGGCGGACAGATACGCAGTATTTT.